This entry describes one T cell receptor beta chain. Authors' data handling: The authors estimated nucleated cell counts from reference gene primer amplification. Data came from immunoSEQ multiplex PCR; TCRdb stores just in-frame clones and leaves some out. Clone size and the V and J calls come from that table; the DNA yielded D and trimming. The sample shows some 150,000 clones, approximately 89% of them seen only once. This entry comes from a study of blood T cell repertoires in COVID-19. Across the whole study: Specimens from acute and convalescent COVID-19 originated in the United States, Italy and Spain. T cells, B-cell-depleted T cells, or PBMCs provided the cDNA or gDNA that served as material.

The CDR3 has 14 amino acids. V lost 2 bases, J lost 1 base, and 6 bases lay in between. The germline V gene encodes CDR1 SEHNR and CDR2 FQNEAQ (reference sequence). The sequence was collected from a human donor in a cohort sampled during active COVID-19. Specimen: peripheral blood. The chain carries TRBV7-9 and TRBJ1-5; D gene ambiguous. CDR3 in amino acids: CASSLTGSNQPQHF. CDR3 nucleotide sequence: TGTGCCAGCAGCTTAACGGGGAGCAATCAGCCCCAGCATTTT.